The 15 T cell receptor beta chains presented below share a single source sample, sequenced in a study of cytomegalovirus exposure and HLA in healthy donors. The primer mix had 60 Vbeta and 13 Jbeta primers. This table comes from immunoSEQ multiplex PCR, and its TCRdb copy is limited to in-frame clones, with some not included. The table shows some 190,000 clones, with around 80% occurring only once. The sequenced sample was PBMCs. These receptors originate from a man aged 18 to 29 in good health and CMV-seronegative.

The gene calls are TRBV6-1 and TRBJ1-5; D uncertain. The CDR3 extends over 13 amino acids. Germline V gene lookup returns CDR1 MNHNS and CDR2 SASEGT. V was trimmed by 6 bases and J by 6 bases, leaving 12 bases between them. The DNA of the CDR3 is TGTGCCAGCAGGAGGGAGACGGGTCAGCCCCAGCATTTT. It codes for CASRRETGQPQHF.

The V and J genes are TRBV20-1 and TRBJ1-2, with D maybe TRBD1 (6 bases). Germline-derived CDR1 and CDR2 are DFQATT and SNEGSKA (reference sequence). The CDR3 has 11 amino acids. Trimming stripped 3 bases from V and 8 bases from J, with 10 bases between. CDR3 sequence (DNA): TGCAGTGCTAGGAGGGACAAGGGCTACACCTTC. Protein sequence: CSARRDKGYTF.

This clone was seen once. The J gene is TRBJ2-2, the V gene TRBV5-1; the D gene is possibly TRBD2 (6 bases). Trimming pared 3 bases from V and 0 bases from J, leaving 18 bases between. The CDR3 spans 18 residues. CDR1 is SGHRS, CDR2 YFSETQ, per germline. The CDR3 coding sequence is TGCGCCAGCAGCTCAGGAGCTAGCGCCATGACGAACACCGGGGAGCTGTTTTTT. The encoded protein is CASSSGASAMTNTGELFF. Combining the CDR3 with reference TRBV5-1 and TRBJ2-2 gives the whole variable domain KAGVTQTPRYLIKTRGQQVTLSCSPISGHRSVSWYQQTPGQGLQFLFEYFSETQRNKGNFPGRFSGRQFSNSRSEMNVSTLELGDSALYLCASSSGASAMTNTGELFFGEGSRLTVL.

This clone was found once. The V and J genes are TRBV5-5 and TRBJ2-3; tentative D call: TRBD1 (6 bases). Trimming took off 4 bases at V and 6 bases at J, with 21 bases between the two ends. The CDR3 is made up of 16 amino acids. Germline values: CDR1 SGHKS, CDR2 YYEKEE (reference sequence). CDR3 residues: CASSPSSGTTGDTQYF. The CDR3 region has the DNA TGTGCCAGCAGCCCTTCGTCCGGGACAACAGGGGATACGCAGTATTTT.

The table lists this clone with a few counts. CDR3 loop: CASSNGGRGNTEAFF. CDR3 sequence (DNA): TGTGCCAGCTCGAACGGGGGTAGAGGGAACACTGAAGCTTTCTTT. The rearrangement joins TRBV18 to TRBJ1-1, with a possible D match to TRBD1 (5 bases). V was pared by 6 bases and J by 1 base, with 15 bases between. The CDR3 has 15 amino acids. Germline CDR1 and CDR2: KGHSH and LQKENI.

This clone was detected only once. The chain links TRBV18 to TRBJ2-6; no reliable D call. From germline, CDR1 is KGHSH and CDR2 LQKENI. This CDR3 is built from 18 residues. The V and J ends lost 3 bases and 0 bases respectively, with 15 bases between them. CDR3 coding DNA: TGTGCCAGCTCACCGCCAGGCGTCCGTTACTCTGGGGCCAACGTCCTGACTTTC. Translation: CASSPPGVRYSGANVLTF.

The chain has TRBV5-4 and TRBJ2-2; D is unresolved. Germline CDR1 and CDR2: SGHNT and YYREEE (reference sequence). V gave up 0 bases and J gave up 7 bases, with 10 bases separating them. The CDR3 extends over 14 amino acids. The CDR3 reads CASSLGPHVGELFF. The CDR3 bases are TGTGCCAGCAGCTTGGGGCCCCACGTCGGGGAGCTGTTTTTT.

This clone was found once. One junction end disagrees with the germline gene, perhaps due to a read error. V usage is TRBV9 and J usage is TRBJ1-6, with 10 positions matching TRBD1. Germline assignment: CDR1 SGDLS and CDR2 YYNGEE. CDR3 length: 14 residues. CDR3 in DNA: TGTGCCAGCAGCGTAGGGACAGGGGGATCACCCCTCAACTTT. This gives the protein CASSVGTGGSPLNF.

The genes are TRBV28 and TRBJ2-2, with a weak D call TRBD2 (5 bases). The CDR3 has 12 amino acids. Germline V gives CDR1 MDHEN, CDR2 SYDVKM. The germline V and J ends were trimmed by 3 bases and 7 bases, with 6 bases remaining between them. CDR3 sequence: CASSFGVGELFF. The DNA for the CDR3 is TGTGCCAGCAGTTTCGGGGTCGGGGAGCTGTTTTTT.

The table lists this clone with a few counts. The chain recombines TRBV27 with TRBJ1-2, with D unresolved. CDR3 length: 13 residues. Between the trimmed V and J ends, which lost 0 bases and 5 bases, there was a span of 7 bases. Germline assignment: CDR1 MNHEY and CDR2 SMNVEV (reference sequence). CDR3 residues: CASSLSERYGYTF. The CDR3, as DNA: TGTGCCAGCAGTTTATCAGAGAGATATGGCTACACCTTC.

V usage is TRBV6-4 and J usage is TRBJ2-2, with a possible D match to TRBD1 (5 bases). Trimming pared 2 bases from V and 4 bases from J, leaving 11 bases between. Germline V gene sequence: CDR1 MRHNA, CDR2 SNTAGT. This CDR3 comprises 15 residues. The CDR3 coding sequence is TGTGCCAGCAGTGACCAGGGCTTCGGCACCGGGGAGCTGTTTTTT. Translated, it gives CASSDQGFGTGELFF.

The CDR3 bases are TGTGCCACTGGAGGACCAGCATCGGGTCAGCCCCAGCATTTT. Protein product: CATGGPASGQPQHF. The chain is built from TRBV6-1 and TRBJ1-5; D is unresolved. The ends were cut back, 10 bases at V and 6 bases at J, with 19 bases in the middle. The germline V gene encodes CDR1 MNHNS and CDR2 SASEGT. The CDR3 is 14 residues long.

The rearrangement uses TRBV6-5 and TRBJ1-1; D may be TRBD1 (5 bases). V lost 10 bases to trimming and J lost 5 bases, with 14 bases between them. CDR1 MNHEY and CDR2 SVGAGI come from the germline V gene. The CDR3 is 12 amino acids. CDR3 in DNA: TGTGCCATCCTCAGTGGGGGGACTGAAGCTTTCTTT. This translates into CAILSGGTEAFF.

V and J are TRBV27 and TRBJ1-3; weak D call: TRBD1 (5 bases). V shed 9 bases and J shed 4 bases, with 19 bases lying between them. CDR3 length: 15 amino acids. Germline V CDR1 and CDR2: MNHEY, SMNVEV (reference sequence). CDR3 nucleotides: TGTGCCAGTTTAGGGGTAGGGGCCCTCGGAAACACCATATATTTT. The encoded protein is CASLGVGALGNTIYF.

Only a few counts were recorded for this clone. This chain uses TRBV5-1 with TRBJ2-6; 10 nucleotides line up with TRBD1. The CDR3 contains 17 residues. J was trimmed by 2 bases and V by 0 bases; bases with no gene match: 2. The germline V gene has CDR1 SGHRS and CDR2 YFSETQ. The CDR3: CASSLETGGAGANVLTF. DNA of the CDR3: TGCGCCAGCAGCTTGGAGACAGGGGGCGCTGGGGCCAACGTCCTGACTTTC.